The next 6 T cell receptor beta chains were all read from a single sample in a study of CD8+CD57+ T cells in acquired aplastic anemia. Genomic DNA, the template, was used for profiling of the TCR beta VDJ and CDR3. In TCRdb, the reads were re-called with MiXCR into one record per CDR3 protein. The sample includes about 190,000 distinct CDR3 sequences, approximately 52% of them seen just once. Sequencing input: sorted CD4+, CD8+, or CD8+CD57+ T cells (not recorded which) from PBMCs. The source is a human donor in good health, serving as a control.

This clonotype was detected many times. J is TRBJ1-3 and V is TRBV10-3; D is uncertain. Per the germline V gene, CDR1 is ENHRY and CDR2 is SYGVKD. The ends were cut back, 0 bases at V and 7 bases at J, with 7 bases in the middle. This CDR3 has 13 residues. CDR3 sequence: CAISESRENTIYF. As DNA, the CDR3 is TGTGCCATCAGTGAGTCGAGGGAGAACACCATATATTTT.

The CDR3 sequence: CASSQRWTGVQPQYF. The CDR3 DNA is TGTGCCAGCAGCCAACGGTGGACAGGGGTTCAGCCCCAGTACTTC. J is TRBJ2-5 and V is TRBV16, with 9 bases aligning to TRBD1. The CDR3 covers 15 residues. Germline CDR1 is KGHSY and CDR2 is FQNENV. V was pared by 2 bases and J by 9 bases, with 10 bases of the junction left unmatched.

This clonotype has a count of ten or more. The chain combines TRBV5-4 with TRBJ2-7, with 10 bases lining up with TRBD1. In germline, CDR1 is SGHNT, CDR2 YYREEE (reference sequence). Losses at the gene ends were 4 bases for V and 2 bases for J; bases not matched to a gene: 9. The CDR3 extends over 16 amino acids. The CDR3 DNA follows: TGTGCCAGCAGCCCGAGACAGGGGGCGAAGGCCTACGAGCAGTACTTC. Protein: CASSPRQGAKAYEQYF.

The chain combines TRBV2 with TRBJ2-5; D gene ambiguous. The ends were cut back, 6 bases at V and 9 bases at J, with 17 bases in the middle. The CDR3 has 13 amino acids. Germline V gene lookup returns CDR1 SNHLY and CDR2 FYNNEI. Here the CDR3 reads CASSETIGEAQYF. The CDR3 coding sequence is TGTGCCAGCAGCGAAACGATCGGTGAGGCCCAGTACTTC.

This CDR3 is CASSSEAGELFF. The DNA of the CDR3 is TGCGCCAGCAGCTCAGAGGCTGGGGAGCTGTTTTTT. V and J are TRBV5-1 and TRBJ2-2; D gene ambiguous. The V gene's germline CDR1 is SGHRS and CDR2 YFSETQ. The V gene lost 3 bases and the J gene lost 8 bases, with 8 bases spanning the gap. The CDR3 runs to 12 residues.

The V call is TRBV7-2, the J call TRBJ1-2; 8 bases align to TRBD1. V lost 2 bases, J lost 3 bases, and 8 bases stayed unmatched. The CDR3 contains 16 residues. Germline CDR1 reads SGHTA; CDR2 reads FQGNSA. As DNA, the CDR3 is TGTGCCAGCAGCTTATGGCCAGGGGGCCAGGACTATGGCTACACCTTC. Translated: CASSLWPGGQDYGYTF.